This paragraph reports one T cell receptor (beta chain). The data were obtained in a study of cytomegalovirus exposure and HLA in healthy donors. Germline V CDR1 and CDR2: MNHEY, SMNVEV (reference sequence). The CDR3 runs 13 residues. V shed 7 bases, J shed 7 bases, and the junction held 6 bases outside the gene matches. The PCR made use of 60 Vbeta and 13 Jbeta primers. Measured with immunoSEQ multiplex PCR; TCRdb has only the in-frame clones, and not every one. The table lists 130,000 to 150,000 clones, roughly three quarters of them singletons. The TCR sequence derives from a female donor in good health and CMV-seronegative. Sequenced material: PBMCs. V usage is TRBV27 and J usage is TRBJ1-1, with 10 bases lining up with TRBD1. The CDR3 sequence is CASIKTGGREAFF. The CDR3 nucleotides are TGTGCCAGCATTAAGACAGGGGGCCGTGAAGCTTTCTTT.